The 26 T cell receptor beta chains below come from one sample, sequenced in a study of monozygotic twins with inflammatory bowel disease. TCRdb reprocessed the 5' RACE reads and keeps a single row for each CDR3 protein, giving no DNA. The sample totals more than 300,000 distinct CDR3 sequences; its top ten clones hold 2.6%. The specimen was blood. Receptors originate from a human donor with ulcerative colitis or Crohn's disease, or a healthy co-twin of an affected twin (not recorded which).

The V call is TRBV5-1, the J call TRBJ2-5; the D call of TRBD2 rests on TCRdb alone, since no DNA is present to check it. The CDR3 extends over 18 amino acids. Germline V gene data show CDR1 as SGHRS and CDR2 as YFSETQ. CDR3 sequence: CASSLGGLASVTQETQYF.

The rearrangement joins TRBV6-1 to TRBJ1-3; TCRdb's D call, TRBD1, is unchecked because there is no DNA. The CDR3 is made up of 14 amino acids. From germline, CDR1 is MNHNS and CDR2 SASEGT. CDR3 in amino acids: CASSRGTIGNTIYF.

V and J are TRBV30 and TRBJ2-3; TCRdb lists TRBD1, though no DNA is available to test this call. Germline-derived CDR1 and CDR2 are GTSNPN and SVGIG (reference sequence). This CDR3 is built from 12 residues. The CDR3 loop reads CAWSRAVDTQYF.

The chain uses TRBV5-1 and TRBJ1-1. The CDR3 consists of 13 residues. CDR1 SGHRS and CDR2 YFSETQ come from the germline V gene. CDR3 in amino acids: CASRRGMNTEAFF.

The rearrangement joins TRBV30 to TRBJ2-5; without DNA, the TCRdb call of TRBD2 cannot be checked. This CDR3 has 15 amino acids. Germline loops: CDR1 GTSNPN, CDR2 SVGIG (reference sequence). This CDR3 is CAWGLAGGSGETQYF.

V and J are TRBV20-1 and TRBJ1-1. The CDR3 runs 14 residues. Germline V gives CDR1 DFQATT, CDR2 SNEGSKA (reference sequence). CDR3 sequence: CSARKDPGRTEAFF.

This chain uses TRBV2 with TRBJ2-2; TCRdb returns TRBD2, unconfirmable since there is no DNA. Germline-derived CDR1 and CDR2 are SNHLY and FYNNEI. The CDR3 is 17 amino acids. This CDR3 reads CASSSVSWGDNTGELFF. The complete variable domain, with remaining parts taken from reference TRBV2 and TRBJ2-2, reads EPEVTQTPSHQVTQMGQEVILRCVPISNHLYFYWYRQILGQKVEFLVSFYNNEISEKSEIFDDQFSVERPDGSNFTLKIRSTKLEDSAMYFCASSSVSWGDNTGELFFGEGSRLTVL.

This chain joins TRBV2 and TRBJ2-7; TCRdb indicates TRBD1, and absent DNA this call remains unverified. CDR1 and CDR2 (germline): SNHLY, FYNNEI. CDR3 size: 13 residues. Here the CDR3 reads CASRKTGEGEQYF.

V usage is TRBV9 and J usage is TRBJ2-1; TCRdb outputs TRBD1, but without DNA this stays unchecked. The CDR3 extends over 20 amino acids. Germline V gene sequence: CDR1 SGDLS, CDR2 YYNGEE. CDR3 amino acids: CASSPPWGQGKPTSYNEQFF.

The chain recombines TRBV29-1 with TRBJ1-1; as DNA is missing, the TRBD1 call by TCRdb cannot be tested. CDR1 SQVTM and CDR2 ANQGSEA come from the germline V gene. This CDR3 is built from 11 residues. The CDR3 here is CSVTPGGVAFF.

The CDR3 reads CASRLGQAFLNSPLHF. This chain uses TRBV5-1 with TRBJ1-6; the D call of TRBD1 rests on TCRdb alone, since no DNA is present to check it. Germline V gene sequence: CDR1 SGHRS, CDR2 YFSETQ. The CDR3 spans 16 residues.

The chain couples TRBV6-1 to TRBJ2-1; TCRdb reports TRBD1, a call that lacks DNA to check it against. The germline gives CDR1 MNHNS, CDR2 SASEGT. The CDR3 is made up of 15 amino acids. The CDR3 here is CATAPQGTGYNEQFF.

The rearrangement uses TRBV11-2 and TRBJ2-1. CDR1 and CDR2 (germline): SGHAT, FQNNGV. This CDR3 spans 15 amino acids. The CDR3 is CASSFGGGAYNEQFF.

The CDR3 is CASSQDRVNNEQFF. This sequence joins TRBV4-3 and TRBJ2-1; as DNA is missing, the TRBD1 call by TCRdb cannot be tested. The CDR3 is 14 amino acids. The germline CDR1 and CDR2 sequences are LGHNA and YSLEER.

This CDR3 reads CASSQVQPYEQYF. The rearrangement joins TRBV4-2 to TRBJ2-7. The CDR3 consists of 13 residues. In germline, CDR1 is LGHNA, CDR2 YNFKEQ.

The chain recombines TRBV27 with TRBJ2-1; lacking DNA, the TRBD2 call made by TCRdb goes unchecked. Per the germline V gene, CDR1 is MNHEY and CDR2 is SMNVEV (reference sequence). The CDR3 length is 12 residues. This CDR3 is CASSGLAGEQFF.

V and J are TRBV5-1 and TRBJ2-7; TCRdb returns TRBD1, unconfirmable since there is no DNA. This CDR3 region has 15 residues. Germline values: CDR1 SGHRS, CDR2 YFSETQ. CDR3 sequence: CASRLSGQVNYEQYF.

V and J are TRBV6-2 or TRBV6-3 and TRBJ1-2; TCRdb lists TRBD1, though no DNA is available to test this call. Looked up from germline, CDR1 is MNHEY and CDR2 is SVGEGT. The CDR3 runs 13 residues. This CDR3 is CASSYPLGGGYTF.

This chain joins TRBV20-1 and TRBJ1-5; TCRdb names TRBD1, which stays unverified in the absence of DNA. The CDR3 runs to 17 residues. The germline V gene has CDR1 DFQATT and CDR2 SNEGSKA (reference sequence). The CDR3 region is CSALQDLVAQSNQPQHF.

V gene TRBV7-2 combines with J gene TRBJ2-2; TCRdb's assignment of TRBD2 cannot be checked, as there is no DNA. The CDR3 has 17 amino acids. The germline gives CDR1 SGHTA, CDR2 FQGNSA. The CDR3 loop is CASSLRRAQASTGELFF.

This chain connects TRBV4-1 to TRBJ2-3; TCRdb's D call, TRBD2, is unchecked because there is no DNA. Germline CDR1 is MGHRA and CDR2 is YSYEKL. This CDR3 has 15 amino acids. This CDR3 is CASRIAGGRPDTQYF.

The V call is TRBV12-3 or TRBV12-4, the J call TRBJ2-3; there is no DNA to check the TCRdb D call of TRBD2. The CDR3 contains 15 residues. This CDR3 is CASSFTSGGGDTQYF.

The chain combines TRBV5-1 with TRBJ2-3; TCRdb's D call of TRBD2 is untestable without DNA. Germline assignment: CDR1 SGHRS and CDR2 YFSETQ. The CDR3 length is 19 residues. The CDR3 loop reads CASSLGLSSGGALMDTQYF. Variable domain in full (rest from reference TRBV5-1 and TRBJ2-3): KAGVTQTPRYLIKTRGQQVTLSCSPISGHRSVSWYQQTPGQGLQFLFEYFSETQRNKGNFPGRFSGRQFSNSRSEMNVSTLELGDSALYLCASSLGLSSGGALMDTQYFGPGTRLTVL.

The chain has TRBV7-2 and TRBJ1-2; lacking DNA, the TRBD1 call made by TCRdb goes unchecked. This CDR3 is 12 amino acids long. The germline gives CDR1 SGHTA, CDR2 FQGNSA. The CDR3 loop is CASGTAIYGYTF.

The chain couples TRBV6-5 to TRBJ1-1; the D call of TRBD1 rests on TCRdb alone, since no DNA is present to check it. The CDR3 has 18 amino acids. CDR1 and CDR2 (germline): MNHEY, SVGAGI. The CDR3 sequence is CASSYSRQGAGGGTEAFF.

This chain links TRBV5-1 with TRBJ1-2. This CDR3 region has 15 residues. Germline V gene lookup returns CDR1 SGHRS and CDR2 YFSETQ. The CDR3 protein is CASSLLGGTNYGYTF.